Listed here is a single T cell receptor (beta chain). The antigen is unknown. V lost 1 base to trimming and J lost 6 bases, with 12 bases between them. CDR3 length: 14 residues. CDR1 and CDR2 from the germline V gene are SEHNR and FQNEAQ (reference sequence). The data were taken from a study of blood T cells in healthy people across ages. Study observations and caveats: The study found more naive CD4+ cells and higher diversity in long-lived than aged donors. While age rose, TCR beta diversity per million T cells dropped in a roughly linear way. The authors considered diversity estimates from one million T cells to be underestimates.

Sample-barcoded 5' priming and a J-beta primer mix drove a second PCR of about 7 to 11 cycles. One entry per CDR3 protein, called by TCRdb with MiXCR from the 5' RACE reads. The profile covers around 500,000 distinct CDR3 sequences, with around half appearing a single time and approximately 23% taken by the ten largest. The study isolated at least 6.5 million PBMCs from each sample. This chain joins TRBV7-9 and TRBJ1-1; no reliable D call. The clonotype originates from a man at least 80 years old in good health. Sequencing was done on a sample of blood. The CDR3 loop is CASSLVGLTSEAFF. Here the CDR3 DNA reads TGTGCCAGCAGCTTAGTTGGGTTAACCTCTGAAGCTTTCTTT.